The T cell receptor (beta chain) described here comes from a study of identical twins. TCRdb recomputed calls from the 5' RACE reads with MiXCR, one row per CDR3 protein. The profile shows hundreds of thousands of distinct CDR3 sequences, about 7.6% of them singletons. As for this clonotype: Its antigen remains unidentified.

Study outcomes and limitations: Zero-insertion analyses were open to partial confounding by invariant MAIT and iNKT cells. There was an excess of low generation probability in the out-of-frame alpha sequences that twins shared.

This sample also belongs to another study, concerning yellow fever vaccine responses in identical twins. That paper notes: Among the twins, the vaccine T cell response reportedly seemed partly convergent and partly personalized.

Source material: PBMCs. This sequence was found in a woman under 30 in good health.

The CDR3 sequence is CASSLQRGTNEKLFF. CDR3 DNA sequence: TGCGCCAGCAGCCTGCAAAGGGGGACTAATGAAAAACTGTTTTTT. The chain combines TRBV4-1 with TRBJ1-4; a possible D gene is TRBD1 (6 bases). Germline loops: CDR1 MGHRA, CDR2 YSYEKL. The CDR3 covers 15 residues. V was clipped by 4 bases and J by 2 bases, with 11 bases between them.